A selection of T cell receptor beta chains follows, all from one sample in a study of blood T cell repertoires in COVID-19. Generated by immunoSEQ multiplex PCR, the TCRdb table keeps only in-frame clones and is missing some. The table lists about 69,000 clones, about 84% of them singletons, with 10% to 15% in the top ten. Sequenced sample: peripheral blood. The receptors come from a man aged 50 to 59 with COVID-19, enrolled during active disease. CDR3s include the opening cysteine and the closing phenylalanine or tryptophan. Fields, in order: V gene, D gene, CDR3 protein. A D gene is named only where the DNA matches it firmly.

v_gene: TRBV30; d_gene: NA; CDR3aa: CAWRYRAGELFF
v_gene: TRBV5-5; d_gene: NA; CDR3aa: CASSPSGGFNQETQYF
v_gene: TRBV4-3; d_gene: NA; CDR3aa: CASSQDAAGLNGKNIQYF
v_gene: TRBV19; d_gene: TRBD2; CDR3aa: CASSTTSGGSTGELFF
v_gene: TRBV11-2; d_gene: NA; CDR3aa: CASSLRGGYEQYF
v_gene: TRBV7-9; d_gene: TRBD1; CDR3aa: CASSFIEPGGWETQYF
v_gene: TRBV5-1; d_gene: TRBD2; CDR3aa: CASSPLAGGPGETQYF
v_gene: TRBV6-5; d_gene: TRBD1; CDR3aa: CASQDRANTEAFF
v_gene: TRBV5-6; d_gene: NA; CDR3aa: CASSFMSYEQYF
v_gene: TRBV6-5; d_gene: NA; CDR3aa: CASRPGQTNEAFF
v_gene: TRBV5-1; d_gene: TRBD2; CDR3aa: CASLRGGNYNEQFF
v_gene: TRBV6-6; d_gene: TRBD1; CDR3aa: CASSPWTGALQETQYF
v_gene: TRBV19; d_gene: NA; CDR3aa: CASSIDIGSPLHF
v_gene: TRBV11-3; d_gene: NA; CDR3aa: CASSPTGSSYNEQFF
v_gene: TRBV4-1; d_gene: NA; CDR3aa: CASSQEDGGFNSPLHF
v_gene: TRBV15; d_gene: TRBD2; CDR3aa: CATSRDLAASTDTQYF
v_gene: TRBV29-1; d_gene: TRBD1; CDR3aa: CSVAWTGNGYTF
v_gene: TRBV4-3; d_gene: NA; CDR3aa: CASSHRGSTGELFF
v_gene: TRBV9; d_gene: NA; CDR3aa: CASSGGAGTDTQYF
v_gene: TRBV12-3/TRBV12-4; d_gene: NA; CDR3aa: CASSFRGSYEQYF
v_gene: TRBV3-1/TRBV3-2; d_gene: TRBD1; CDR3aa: CASSQDPGGNTEAFF
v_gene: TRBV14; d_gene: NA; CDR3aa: CASSQVGGSTDTQYF